These 3 T cell receptor beta chains share one sample of origin, sequenced in a study of CD8+ T cells in alopecia areata. Treatment of the sample: oral pan-JAK inhibitor, 5-10 mg twice daily. After isolation, RNA underwent reverse transcription to generate cDNA as the sequencing template. The table came from immunoSEQ multiplex PCR; TCRdb's copy has only in-frame clones and leaves some out. The sample has approximately 210,000 clones, 50% to 60% seen once. The sequenced sample was CD4+ T cells sorted from blood, obtained at week 4, from a patient treated with tofacitinib. The receptor set was obtained from a human donor with alopecia areata.

The chain combines TRBV5-6 with TRBJ1-2; D is unclear. The CDR3 is 14 residues long. The V end was cut by 0 bases, the J end by 4 bases, with 10 bases between. Germline V gene data show CDR1 as SGHDT and CDR2 as YYEEEE. The CDR3 sequence: CASSLAGASYGYTF. The CDR3 DNA is TGTGCCAGCAGCTTGGCGGGTGCCAGCTATGGCTACACCTTC.

Comment on this clone: Other DNA sequences within the sample encode an identical CDR3. The DNA for the CDR3 is TGCAGCGTCGCCTTATCTGGGGCCAACGTCCTGACTTTC. Its translation is CSVALSGANVLTF. This sequence joins TRBV29-1 and TRBJ2-6, with D uncertain. V dropped 6 bases and J dropped 1 base, with 7 bases sitting between them. This CDR3 is built from 13 residues. CDR1 and CDR2 (germline): SQVTM, ANQGSEA.

This clone was picked up a small number of times. This chain joins TRBV5-1 and TRBJ1-4; no definite D call. V lost 0 bases, J lost 7 bases, and 10 bases lay in between. The germline CDR1 and CDR2 sequences are SGHRS and YFSETQ. The CDR3 covers 14 residues. The CDR3 nucleotides read TGCGCCAGCAGCTTGGGGACCCCCGGTGAAAAACTGTTTTTT. It translates to CASSLGTPGEKLFF.